This T cell receptor (beta chain) derives from a study of blood T cells in healthy people across ages. The authors ran a second PCR of about 6 to 11 cycles using a sample-barcoded 5' primer and a J-beta primer mix. Using its own MiXCR run on the 5' RACE reads, TCRdb lists one record per CDR3 protein. The sample shows about 930,000 distinct CDR3 sequences, 25% to 35% of them seen only once. This clonotype has a handful of counts. Being one base from a much bigger clone, this may be a read error. Germline CDR1 reads DFQATT; CDR2 reads SNEGSKA (reference sequence). The CDR3 is 15 amino acids. In addition, the sample was reused for a study of T cells of mothers and their children.

The sequence derives from a woman aged 40 to 50 in good health. This chain joins TRBV20-1 and TRBJ2-1; D is perhaps TRBD2 (6 bases). The J call is in doubt because the DNA end fits TRBJ2-7 better. Sequencing was performed on blood. The CDR3 coding sequence is TGCAGTGCTAGAGGTTGGGACTGGTCCTACAATGAGCAGTACTTC. Its protein product is CSARGWDWSYNEQYF.